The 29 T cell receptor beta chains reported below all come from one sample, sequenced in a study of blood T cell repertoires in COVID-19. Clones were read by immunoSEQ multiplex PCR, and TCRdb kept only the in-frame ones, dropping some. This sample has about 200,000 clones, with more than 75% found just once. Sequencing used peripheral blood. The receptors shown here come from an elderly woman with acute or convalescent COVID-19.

CDR3 nucleotides: TGTGCTCGGTATTCCAGGGACAGGATTTTGCCCCAGCATTTT. It yields the protein CARYSRDRILPQHF. V gene TRBV12-5 combines with J gene TRBJ1-5; 8 bases are a match to TRBD1. CDR3 length equals 14 residues. V trimming: 11 bases; J trimming: 9 bases; junction bases outside the gene matches: 15. Germline loops: CDR1 LGHNT, CDR2 FRNRAP.

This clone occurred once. CDR3 loop: CASSSGSLSSYEQYF. In DNA form, the CDR3 reads TGTGCCAGCAGTTCCGGGAGTCTGAGCTCCTACGAGCAGTACTTC. The J gene is TRBJ2-7, the V gene TRBV28; TRBD2 might be the D (6 bases). This CDR3 contains 15 residues. The V gene lost 4 bases and the J gene lost 0 bases, with 13 bases spanning the gap. Per germline, CDR1 MDHEN and CDR2 SYDVKM.

The CDR3 nucleotides are TGTGCCAGCAGTGCGTACTTAATTGATACGCAGTATTTT. It specifies CASSAYLIDTQYF. The chain is built from TRBV27 and TRBJ2-3; D is unresolved. The V end was cut by 5 bases, the J end by 6 bases, with 12 bases between. Per the germline V gene, CDR1 is MNHEY and CDR2 is SMNVEV (reference sequence). CDR3 length: 13 residues.

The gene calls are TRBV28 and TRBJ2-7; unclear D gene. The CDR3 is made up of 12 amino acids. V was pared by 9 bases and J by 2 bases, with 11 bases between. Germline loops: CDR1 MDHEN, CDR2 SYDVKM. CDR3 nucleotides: TGTGCCAGTGCTGGCGGTACCTACGAGCAGTACTTC. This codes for CASAGGTYEQYF.

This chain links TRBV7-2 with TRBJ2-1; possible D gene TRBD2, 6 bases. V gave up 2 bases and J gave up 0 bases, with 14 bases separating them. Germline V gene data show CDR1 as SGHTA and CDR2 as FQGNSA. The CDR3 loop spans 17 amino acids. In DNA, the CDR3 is TGTGCCAGCAGCTTATTGAGTAGCGGTCACTCCTACAATGAGCAGTTCTTC. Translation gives CASSLLSSGHSYNEQFF.

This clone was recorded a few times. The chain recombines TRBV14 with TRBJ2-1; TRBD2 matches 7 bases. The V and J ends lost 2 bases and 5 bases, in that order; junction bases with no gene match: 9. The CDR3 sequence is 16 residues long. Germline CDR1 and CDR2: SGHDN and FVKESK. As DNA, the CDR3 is TGTGCCAGCAGCCAAAGGGGCGGGAGATGGCACAATGAGCAGTTCTTC. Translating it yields CASSQRGGRWHNEQFF. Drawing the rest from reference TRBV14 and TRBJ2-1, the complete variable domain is EAGVTQFPSHSVIEKGQTVTLRCDPISGHDNLYWYRRVMGKEIKFLLHFVKESKQDESGMPNNRFLAERTGGTYSTLKVQPAELEDSGVYFCASSQRGGRWHNEQFFGPGTRLTVL.

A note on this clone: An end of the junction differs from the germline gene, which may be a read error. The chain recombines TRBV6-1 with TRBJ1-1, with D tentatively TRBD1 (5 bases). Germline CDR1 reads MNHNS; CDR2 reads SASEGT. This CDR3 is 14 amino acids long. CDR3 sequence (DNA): TGTGCCAGCAGTCAAGCCGGGGGGGGAACTGAAGCTTTCTTT. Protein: CASSQAGGGTEAFF.

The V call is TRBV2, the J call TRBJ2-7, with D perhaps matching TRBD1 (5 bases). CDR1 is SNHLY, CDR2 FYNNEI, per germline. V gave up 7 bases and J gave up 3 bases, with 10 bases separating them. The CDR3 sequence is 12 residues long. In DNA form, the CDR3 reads TGTGCCAGCAAGGGGCTCAACTACGAGCAGTACTTC. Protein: CASKGLNYEQYF.

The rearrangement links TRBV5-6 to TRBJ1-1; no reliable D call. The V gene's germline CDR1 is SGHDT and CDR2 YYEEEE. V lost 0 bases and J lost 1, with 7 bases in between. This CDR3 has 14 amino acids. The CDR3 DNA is TGTGCCAGCAGCTTGGGGGCAGGGAACACTGAAGCTTTCTTT. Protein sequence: CASSLGAGNTEAFF.

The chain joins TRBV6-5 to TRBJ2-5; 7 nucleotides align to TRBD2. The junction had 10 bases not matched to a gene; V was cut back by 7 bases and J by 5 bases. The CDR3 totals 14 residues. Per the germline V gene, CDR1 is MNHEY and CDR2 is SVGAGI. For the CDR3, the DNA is TGTGCCAGCACCCCCGCGGGGGTGAAGGAGACCCAGTACTTC. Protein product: CASTPAGVKETQYF.

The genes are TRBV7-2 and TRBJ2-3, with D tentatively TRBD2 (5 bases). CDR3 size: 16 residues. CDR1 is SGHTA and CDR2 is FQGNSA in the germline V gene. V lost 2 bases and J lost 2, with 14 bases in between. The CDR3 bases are TGTGCCAGCAGCTTACTCGCGGGCCTGTCCACAGATACGCAGTATTTT. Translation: CASSLLAGLSTDTQYF.

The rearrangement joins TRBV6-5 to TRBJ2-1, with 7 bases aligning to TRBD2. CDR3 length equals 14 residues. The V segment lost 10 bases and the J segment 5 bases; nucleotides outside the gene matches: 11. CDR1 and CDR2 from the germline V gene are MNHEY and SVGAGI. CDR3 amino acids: CATYMGTTNNEQFF. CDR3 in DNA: TGTGCCACCTATATGGGGACTACCAACAATGAGCAGTTCTTC.

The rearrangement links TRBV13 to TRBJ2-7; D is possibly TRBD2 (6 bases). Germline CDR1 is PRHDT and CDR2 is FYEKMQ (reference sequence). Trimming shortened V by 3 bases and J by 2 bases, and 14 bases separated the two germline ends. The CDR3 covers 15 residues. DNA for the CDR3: TGTGCCAGCAGCTTCCTAACGGGAGATCCCTACGAGCAGTACTTC. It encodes CASSFLTGDPYEQYF.

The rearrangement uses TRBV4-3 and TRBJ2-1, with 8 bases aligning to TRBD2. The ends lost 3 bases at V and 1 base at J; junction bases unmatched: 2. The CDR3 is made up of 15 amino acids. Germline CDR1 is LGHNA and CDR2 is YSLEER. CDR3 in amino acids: CASSHTSGSYNEQFF. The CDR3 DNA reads TGCGCCAGCAGCCACACTAGCGGATCCTACAATGAGCAGTTCTTC.

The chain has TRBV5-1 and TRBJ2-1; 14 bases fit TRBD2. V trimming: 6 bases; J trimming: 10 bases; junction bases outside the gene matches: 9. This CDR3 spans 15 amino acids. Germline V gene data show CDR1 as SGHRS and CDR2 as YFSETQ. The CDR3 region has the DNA TGCGCCAGCACCCCGGGACTAGCGGGAGTAGGGGAGCAGTTCTTC. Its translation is CASTPGLAGVGEQFF.

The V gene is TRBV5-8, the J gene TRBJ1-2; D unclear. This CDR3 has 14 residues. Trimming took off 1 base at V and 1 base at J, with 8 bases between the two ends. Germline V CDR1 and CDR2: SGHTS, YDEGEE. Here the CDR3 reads CASSLLPGNYGYTF. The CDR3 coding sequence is TGTGCCAGCAGCTTGCTGCCGGGTAACTATGGCTACACCTTC.

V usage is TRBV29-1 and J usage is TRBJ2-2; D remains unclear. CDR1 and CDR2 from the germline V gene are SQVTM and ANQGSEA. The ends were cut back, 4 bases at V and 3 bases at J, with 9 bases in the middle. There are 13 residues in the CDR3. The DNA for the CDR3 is TGCAGCGTTGGCCGACATGACACCGGGGAGCTGTTTTTT. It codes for CSVGRHDTGELFF.

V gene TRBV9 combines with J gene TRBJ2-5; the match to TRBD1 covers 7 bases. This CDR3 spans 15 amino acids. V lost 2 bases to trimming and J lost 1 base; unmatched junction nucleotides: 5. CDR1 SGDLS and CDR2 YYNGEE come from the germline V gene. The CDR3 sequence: CASSVLQGIQETQYF. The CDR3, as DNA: TGTGCCAGCAGCGTGCTACAGGGGATCCAAGAGACCCAGTACTTC.

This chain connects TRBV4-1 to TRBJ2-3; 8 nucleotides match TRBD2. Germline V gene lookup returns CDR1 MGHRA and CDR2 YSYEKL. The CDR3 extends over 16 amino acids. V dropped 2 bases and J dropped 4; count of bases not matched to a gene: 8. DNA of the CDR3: TGCGCCAGCAGCCAACAGCGGGCGGGAGGCGCAGATACGCAGTATTTT. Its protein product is CASSQQRAGGADTQYF.

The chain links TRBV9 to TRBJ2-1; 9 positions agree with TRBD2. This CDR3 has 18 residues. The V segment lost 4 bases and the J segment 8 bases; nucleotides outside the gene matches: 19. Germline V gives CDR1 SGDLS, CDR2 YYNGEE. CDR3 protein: CASSPAPLTSGGLDEQFF. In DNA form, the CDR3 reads TGTGCCAGCAGCCCCGCCCCACTGACTAGCGGAGGCCTTGATGAGCAGTTCTTC.

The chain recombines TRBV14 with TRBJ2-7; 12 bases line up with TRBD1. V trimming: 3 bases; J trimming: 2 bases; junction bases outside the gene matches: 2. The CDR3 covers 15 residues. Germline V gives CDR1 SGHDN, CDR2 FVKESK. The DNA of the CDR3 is TGTGCCAGCAGCCATCGGGACAGGGGGCCCTACGAGCAGTACTTC. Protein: CASSHRDRGPYEQYF. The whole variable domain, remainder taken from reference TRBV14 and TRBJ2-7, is EAGVTQFPSHSVIEKGQTVTLRCDPISGHDNLYWYRRVMGKEIKFLLHFVKESKQDESGMPNNRFLAERTGGTYSTLKVQPAELEDSGVYFCASSHRDRGPYEQYFGPGTRLTVT.

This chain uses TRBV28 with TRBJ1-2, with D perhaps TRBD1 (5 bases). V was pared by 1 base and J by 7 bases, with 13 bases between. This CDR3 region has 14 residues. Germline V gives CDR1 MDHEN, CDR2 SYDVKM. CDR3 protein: CASSLSGYGSGYTF. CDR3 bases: TGTGCCAGCAGTTTATCAGGGTATGGTAGTGGCTACACCTTC.

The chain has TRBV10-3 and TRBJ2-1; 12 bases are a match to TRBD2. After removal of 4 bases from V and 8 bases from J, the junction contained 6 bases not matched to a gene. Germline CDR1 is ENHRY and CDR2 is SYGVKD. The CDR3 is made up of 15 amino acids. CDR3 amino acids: CAISGLAGVFDEQFF. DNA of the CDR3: TGTGCCATCAGTGGACTAGCGGGAGTTTTTGATGAGCAGTTCTTC.

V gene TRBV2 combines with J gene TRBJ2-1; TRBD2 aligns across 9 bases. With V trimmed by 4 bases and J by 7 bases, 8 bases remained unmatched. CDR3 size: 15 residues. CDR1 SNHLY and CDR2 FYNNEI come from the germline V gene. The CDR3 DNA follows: TGTGCCAGCAGTGGTGTGGCGGGAGGGCAAAATGAGCAGTTCTTC. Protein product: CASSGVAGGQNEQFF. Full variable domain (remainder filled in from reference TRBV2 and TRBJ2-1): EPEVTQTPSHQVTQMGQEVILRCVPISNHLYFYWYRQILGQKVEFLVSFYNNEISEKSEIFDDQFSVERPDGSNFTLKIRSTKLEDSAMYFCASSGVAGGQNEQFFGPGTRLTVL.

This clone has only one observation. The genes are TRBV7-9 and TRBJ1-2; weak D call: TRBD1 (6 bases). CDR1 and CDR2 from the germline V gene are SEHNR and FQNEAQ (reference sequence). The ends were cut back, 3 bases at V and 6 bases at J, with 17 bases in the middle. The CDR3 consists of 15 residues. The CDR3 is CASSFRGPILDGYTF. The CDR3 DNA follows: TGTGCCAGCAGCTTCAGGGGCCCTATACTCGATGGCTACACCTTC.

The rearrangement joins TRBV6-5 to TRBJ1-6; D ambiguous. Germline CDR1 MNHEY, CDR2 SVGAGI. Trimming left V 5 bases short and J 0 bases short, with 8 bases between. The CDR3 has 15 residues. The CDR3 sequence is CASSLQDSYNSPLHF. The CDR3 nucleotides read TGTGCCAGCAGTCTCCAGGACTCCTATAATTCACCCCTCCACTTT.

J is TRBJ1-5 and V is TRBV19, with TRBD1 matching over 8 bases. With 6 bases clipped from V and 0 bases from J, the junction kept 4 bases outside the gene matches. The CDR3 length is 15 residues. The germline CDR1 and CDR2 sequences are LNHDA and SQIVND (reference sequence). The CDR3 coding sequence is TGTGCCAGTAGATCACAGGGGGGTAGCAATCAGCCCCAGCATTTT. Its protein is CASRSQGGSNQPQHF.

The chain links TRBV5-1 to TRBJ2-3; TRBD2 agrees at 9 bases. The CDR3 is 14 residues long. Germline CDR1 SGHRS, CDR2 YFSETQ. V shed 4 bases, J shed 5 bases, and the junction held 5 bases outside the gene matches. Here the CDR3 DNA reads TGCGCCAGCAGCGGGATAGCGGGGGAAGATACGCAGTATTTT. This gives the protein CASSGIAGEDTQYF.

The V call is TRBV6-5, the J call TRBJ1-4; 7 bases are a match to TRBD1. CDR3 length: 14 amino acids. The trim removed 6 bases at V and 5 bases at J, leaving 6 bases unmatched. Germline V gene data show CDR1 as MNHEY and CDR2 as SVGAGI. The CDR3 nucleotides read TGTGCCAGCAGCCGGGACAGATGGAATGAAAAACTGTTTTTT. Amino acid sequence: CASSRDRWNEKLFF.